Listed below are T cell receptor beta chains from one sample, sequenced in a study of long-term antiretroviral therapy in people with HIV. Some clones are missing from TCRdb's copy, which holds only in-frame ones; the method was immunoSEQ multiplex PCR. The repertoire has 20,000 to 25,000 clones, about 92% of them found once; the top ten carry more than 5.5%. Sample: unsorted PBMCs, taken 4.4 years after starting antiretroviral therapy. The receptors originated from a woman in her 50s with HIV. The CDR3 runs from the conserved cysteine through the conserved F or W. D genes are given only for firm matches. A row's size may be missing; if present it is once, few, many or a size class.

V	size	D	J	CDR3	DNA
TRBV5-1	-	-	TRBJ1-2	CASRDAGVYGYTF	TGCGCCAGCAGAGACGCCGGAGTGTATGGCTACACCTTC
TRBV9	-	TRBD1	TRBJ1-6	CASSIQGLNSPLHF	TGTGCCAGCAGCATACAGGGGTTGAATTCACCCCTCCACTTT
TRBV4-2	-	TRBD2	TRBJ2-1	CASSMAPGTSGTHEQFF	TGTGCCAGCAGCATGGCTCCCGGGACTAGCGGCACCCATGAGCAGTTCTTC
TRBV9	-	TRBD2	TRBJ2-5	CASSAWGTSGAETQYF	TGTGCCAGCAGCGCCTGGGGTACTAGCGGGGCAGAGACCCAGTACTTC
TRBV6-5	-	-	TRBJ1-3	CASKARYSGNTIYF	TGTGCCAGCAAAGCACGTTACTCTGGAAACACCATATATTTT
TRBV5-6	few	-	TRBJ2-3	CASSLGDRWDWGTDTQYF	TGTGCCAGCAGCTTGGGTGACAGGTGGGATTGGGGTACAGATACGCAGTATTTT
TRBV5-8	-	-	TRBJ1-3	CASSTGVAFGNTIYF	TGTGCCAGCAGCACCGGGGTCGCGTTTGGAAACACCATATATTTT
TRBV5-1	-	-	TRBJ2-7	CASSPGVGYEQYF	TGCGCCAGCAGCCCCGGGGTCGGCTACGAGCAGTACTTC
TRBV7-9	few	TRBD1	TRBJ1-6	CASSLGSGQDNSPLHF	TGTGCCAGCAGCTTAGGATCTGGACAGGATAATTCACCCCTCCACTTT
TRBV7-3	-	-	TRBJ2-5	CASSATGTQETQYF	TGTGCCAGCAGCGCTACCGGGACACAAGAGACCCAGTACTTC
TRBV27	-	TRBD1	TRBJ2-6	CASSLGVGTGLPSGANVLTF	TGTGCCAGCAGCCTAGGGGTCGGGACAGGTTTACCCTCTGGGGCCAACGTCCTGACTTTC
TRBV7-6	-	-	TRBJ2-7	CASSLGGTTYEQYF	TGTGCCAGCAGCTTAGGAGGGACCACCTACGAGCAGTACTTC
TRBV4-3	-	TRBD1	TRBJ1-5	CASSQDMTGVQPQHF	TGCGCCAGCAGCCAAGATATGACAGGGGTTCAGCCCCAGCATTTT
TRBV6-6	-	-	TRBJ1-1	CASSYLGATEAFF	TGTGCCAGCAGTTATCTGGGGGCCACTGAAGCTTTCTTT
TRBV5-1	-	TRBD2	TRBJ2-7	CASSFSGTSYEQYF	TGCGCCAGCAGCTTCAGCGGGACCTCCTACGAGCAGTACTTC
TRBV5-4	-	-	TRBJ1-2	CASSLVGQGYGYTF	TGTGCCAGCAGCTTGGTGGGTCAGGGTTATGGCTACACCTTC
TRBV6-6	-	-	TRBJ2-7	CASSQGGGFQYF	TGTGCCAGCAGCCAAGGAGGGGGCTTCCAGTACTTC
TRBV6-6	-	-	TRBJ1-5	CASSYPQENQPQHF	TGTGCCAGCAGTTACCCACAGGAGAATCAGCCCCAGCATTTT
TRBV27	-	-	TRBJ1-4	CASSLWAEEKLFF	TGTGCCAGCAGTTTATGGGCAGAAGAAAAACTGTTTTTT
TRBV4-1	-	-	TRBJ2-5	CASSQVRRQGGRETQYF	TGCGCCAGCAGCCAAGTGCGCAGGCAGGGGGGGAGGGAGACCCAGTACTTC
TRBV2	-	-	TRBJ1-4	CASSDRQDANEKLFF	TGTGCCAGCAGTGATCGGCAGGACGCGAATGAAAAACTGTTTTTT
TRBV2	-	-	TRBJ2-1	CASSEIGERYEQFF	TGTGCCAGCAGTGAAATAGGGGAAAGGTATGAGCAGTTCTTC
TRBV30	-	-	TRBJ1-6	CAWKRADYSPLHF	TGTGCCTGGAAACGGGCAGACTATTCACCCCTCCACTTT
TRBV5-1	-	-	TRBJ2-7	CASKLSEGRNEQYF	TGCGCCAGCAAACTTTCAGAGGGACGAAACGAGCAGTACTTC
TRBV2	-	-	TRBJ2-2	CASSERSGGGTGELFF	TGTGCCAGCAGTGAAAGGTCGGGGGGCGGGACCGGGGAGCTGTTTTTT
TRBV4-1	-	-	TRBJ1-2	CASSQGVSIPSGYTF	TGCGCCAGCAGCCAAGGAGTGTCGATACCAAGTGGCTACACCTTC
TRBV25-1	-	-	TRBJ2-7	CASSEPGSPYEQYF	TGTGCCAGCAGTGAACCAGGGTCCCCCTACGAGCAGTACTTC
TRBV5-6	-	TRBD2	TRBJ2-1	CASSLLAGRPYNEQFF	TGTGCCAGCAGCTTATTAGCGGGGAGACCTTATAATGAGCAGTTCTTC
TRBV6-6	-	-	TRBJ2-2	CASRAERELFF	TGTGCCAGCAGGGCGGAAAGGGAGCTGTTTTTT
TRBV27	-	-	TRBJ2-1	CASSLSFGGKQFF	TGTGCCAGCAGTTTATCTTTCGGGGGAAAGCAGTTCTTC
TRBV6-5	-	-	TRBJ1-1	CASRPGSGDTEAFF	TGTGCCAGCAGACCCGGGTCTGGGGACACTGAAGCTTTCTTT
TRBV18	-	-	TRBJ1-4	CASSPGGWGEKLFF	TGTGCCAGCTCACCAGGGGGCTGGGGTGAAAAACTGTTTTTT
TRBV6-7	-	-	TRBJ1-1	CASSNPMGKPTEAFF	TGTGCCAGCAGTAACCCAATGGGGAAACCCACTGAAGCTTTCTTT
TRBV6-5	-	TRBD2	TRBJ2-7	CASSRTSPSYEQYF	TGTGCCAGCAGTCGGACTAGCCCTTCCTACGAGCAGTACTTC
TRBV6-1	-	-	TRBJ2-3	CASSARGASDTQYF	TGTGCCAGCAGTGCCCGAGGGGCGTCAGATACGCAGTATTTT
TRBV7-2	-	TRBD2	TRBJ2-5	CASSLMRLAGGQETQYF	TGTGCCAGCAGCTTAATGCGTCTAGCGGGGGGGCAGGAGACCCAGTACTTC
TRBV7-9	-	TRBD2	TRBJ2-2	CASSLTSGGMNTGELFF	TGTGCCAGCAGCTTAACTAGCGGGGGAATGAACACCGGGGAGCTGTTTTTT
TRBV18	-	-	TRBJ1-1	CASSLSRKNTEAFF	TGTGCCAGCTCACTTTCCCGGAAGAACACTGAAGCTTTCTTT
TRBV6-1	-	-	TRBJ2-4	CASSEPRNIAKNIQYF	TGTGCCAGCAGTGAACCGCGAAACATAGCCAAAAACATTCAGTACTTC
TRBV7-3	-	TRBD1	TRBJ1-6	CASSLRDSSPLHF	TGTGCCAGCAGCCTGAGGGACAGTTCACCCCTCCACTTT
TRBV2	-	TRBD1	TRBJ1-1	CASRDRTGAGNTEAFF	TGTGCCAGCAGGGATCGGACAGGGGCAGGGAACACTGAAGCTTTCTTT
TRBV27	-	TRBD2	TRBJ2-3	CASSFSAGGLTDTQYF	TGTGCCAGCAGTTTTTCGGCGGGGGGGCTAACAGATACGCAGTATTTT
TRBV19	-	TRBD2	TRBJ2-3	CASRTLLAGGSHTQYF	TGTGCCAGTAGGACCCTCCTAGCGGGGGGCTCCCATACGCAGTATTTT
TRBV19	-	-	TRBJ2-5	CASSSGAAGETQYF	TGTGCCAGTAGTAGCGGGGCGGCGGGAGAGACCCAGTACTTC
TRBV5-4	-	-	TRBJ2-7	CASSGTRAGEQYF	TGTGCCAGCAGCGGGACGCGGGCGGGGGAGCAGTACTTC
TRBV5-5	-	-	TRBJ1-1	CASSLSRDTEAFF	TGTGCCAGCAGCTTGTCCCGGGACACTGAAGCTTTCTTT
TRBV5-1	-	-	TRBJ1-6	CASKEGSYNSPLHF	TGCGCCAGCAAAGAGGGCTCCTATAATTCACCCCTCCACTTT
TRBV6-6	-	TRBD1	TRBJ1-6	CASSYSTQGGTPLHF	TGTGCCAGCAGTTACTCGACACAGGGGGGAACACCCCTCCACTTT
TRBV5-8	-	-	TRBJ1-2	CASSRIGAANYGYTF	TGTGCCAGCAGCCGTATCGGGGCAGCTAACTATGGCTACACCTTC
TRBV9	-	-	TRBJ2-3	CASSLSGGTQYF	TGTGCCAGCAGCCTGTCAGGAGGGACGCAGTATTTT
TRBV4-1	-	-	TRBJ2-1	CASSQEGAGEVEQFF	TGCGCCAGCAGCCAAGAGGGAGCTGGGGAGGTTGAGCAGTTCTTC
TRBV4-2	-	TRBD1	TRBJ2-7	CASSQNPGQGGAYEQYF	TGTGCCAGCAGCCAAAATCCGGGACAGGGTGGTGCCTACGAGCAGTACTTC
TRBV11-2	-	-	TRBJ1-1	CASSSDRRIAEAFF	TGTGCCAGCAGCTCGGACAGAAGGATAGCTGAAGCTTTCTTT
TRBV7-2	-	-	TRBJ1-2	CASSSAPGFYGYTF	TGTGCCAGCAGCTCAGCCCCGGGTTTTTATGGCTACACCTTC
TRBV5-4	-	TRBD2	TRBJ2-1	CASSRTSGVSNEQFF	TGTGCCAGCAGCAGAACTAGCGGGGTTTCAAATGAGCAGTTCTTC
TRBV5-4	-	-	TRBJ2-2	CASSSQRSNTGELFF	TGTGCCAGCAGCTCACAGAGATCGAACACCGGGGAGCTGTTTTTT
TRBV7-7	-	-	TRBJ2-2	CASSHNRDGELFF	TGTGCTAGCAGCCACAACAGGGATGGGGAGCTGTTTTTT
TRBV7-9	-	-	TRBJ2-5	CASTDEGTQYF	TGTGCCAGCACGGACGAGGGGACCCAGTACTTC
TRBV6-5	-	-	TRBJ2-5	CASKESSQETQYF	TGTGCCAGCAAGGAGTCCTCCCAAGAGACCCAGTACTTC
TRBV5-4	-	TRBD2	TRBJ2-5	CASSTRLAGDDGETQYF	TGTGCCAGCAGCACCCGACTAGCGGGGGACGATGGGGAGACCCAGTACTTC